This TCR beta chain was documented in a study of T-cell reconstitution after alpha-beta-depleted transplantation in children. In this sample, this clonotype turned up many times. Unique molecular identifiers were used to barcode this TCRbeta library. TCRdb processed the PCR reads anew with MiXCR; each CDR3 protein has one entry. This repertoire shows about 610,000 distinct CDR3 sequences, about 10% found once; its top ten account for approximately 4.1%. The sample was PBMCs from the stem cell graft donor, taken from the stem cell graft. This TCR was sampled from a human donor who donated a stem cell graft to a child with acute myeloid leukemia.

CDR3 in amino acids: CASSEDRGTDTQYF. DNA of the CDR3: TGTGCCAGCAGCGAGGACAGGGGCACAGATACGCAGTATTTT. J is TRBJ2-3 and V is TRBV12-3 or TRBV12-4; 8 nucleotides agree with TRBD1. This CDR3 spans 14 amino acids. V was clipped by 6 bases and J by 1 base; unmatched bases: 3.